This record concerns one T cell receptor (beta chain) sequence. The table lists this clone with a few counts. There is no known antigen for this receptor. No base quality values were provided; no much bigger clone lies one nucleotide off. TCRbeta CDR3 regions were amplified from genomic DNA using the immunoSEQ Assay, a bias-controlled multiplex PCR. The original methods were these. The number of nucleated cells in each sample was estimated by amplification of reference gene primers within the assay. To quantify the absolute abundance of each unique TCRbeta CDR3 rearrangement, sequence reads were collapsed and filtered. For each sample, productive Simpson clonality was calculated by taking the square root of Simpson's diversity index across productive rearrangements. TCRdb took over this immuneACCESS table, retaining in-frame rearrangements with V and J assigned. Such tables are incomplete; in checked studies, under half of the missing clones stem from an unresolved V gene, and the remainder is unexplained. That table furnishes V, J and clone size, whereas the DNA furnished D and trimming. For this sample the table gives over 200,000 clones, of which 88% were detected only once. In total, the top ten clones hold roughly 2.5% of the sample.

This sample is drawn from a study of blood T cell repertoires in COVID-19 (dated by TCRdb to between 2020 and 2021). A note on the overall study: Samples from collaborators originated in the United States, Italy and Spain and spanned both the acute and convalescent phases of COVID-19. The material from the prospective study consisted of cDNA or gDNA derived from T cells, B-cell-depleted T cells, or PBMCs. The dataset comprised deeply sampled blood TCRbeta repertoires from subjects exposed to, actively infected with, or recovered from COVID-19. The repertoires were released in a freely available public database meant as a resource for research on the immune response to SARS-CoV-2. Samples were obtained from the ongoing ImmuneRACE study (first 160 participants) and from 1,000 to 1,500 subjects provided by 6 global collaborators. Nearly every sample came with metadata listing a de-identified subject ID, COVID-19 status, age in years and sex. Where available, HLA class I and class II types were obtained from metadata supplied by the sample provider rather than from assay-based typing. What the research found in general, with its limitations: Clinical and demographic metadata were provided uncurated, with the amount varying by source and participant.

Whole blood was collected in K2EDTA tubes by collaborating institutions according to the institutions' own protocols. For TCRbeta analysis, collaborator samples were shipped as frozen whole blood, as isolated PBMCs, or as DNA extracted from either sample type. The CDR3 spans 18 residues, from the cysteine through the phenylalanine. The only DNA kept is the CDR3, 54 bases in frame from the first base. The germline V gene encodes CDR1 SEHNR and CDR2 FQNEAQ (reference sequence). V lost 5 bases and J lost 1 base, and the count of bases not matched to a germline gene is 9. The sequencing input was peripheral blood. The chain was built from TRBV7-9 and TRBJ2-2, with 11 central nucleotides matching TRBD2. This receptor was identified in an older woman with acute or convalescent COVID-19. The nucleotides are TGTGCCAGCAGCCCAAGAGGTCTAGCGGGAGGGAACACCGGGGAGCTGTTTTTT. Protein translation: CASSPRGLAGGNTGELFF.